Listed here are 32 T cell receptor delta chains from one sample, sequenced in a study of γδ T cells in repeated Plasmodium falciparum infection. Vgamma9/Vdelta2+ and Vdelta2-negative gammadelta T cells were flow-sorted from PBMC for bulk sequencing. TCRdb called clones from the multiplex PCR reads again using CATT. The table has tens of thousands of delta-chain clones, about 1.5% seen once. Material: gamma-delta T cells from blood. The receptor set was obtained from a pool of human donors (malaria-infected and uninfected, not separated).

Points on this clone: The protein that TCRdb holds for this DNA derives from a much larger clone and differs from the translated DNA at residue 14, which likely indicates a read error; the protein shown here is translated from the DNA. The chain couples TRDV1 to TRDJ1; 11 nucleotides line up with TRDD3. The V and J ends lost 1 base and 3 bases, in that order; junction bases with no gene match: 13. This CDR3 spans 19 amino acids. Germline V lookup: CDR1 TSWWSYY, CDR2 QGS. CDR3 coding DNA: TGTGCTCTTGGGGAACCCACGGCAGACTGGGGGATAGGGGCCGATAAACTCATCTTT. It yields the protein CALGEPTADWGIGADKLIF.

This clone turned up a few times. The protein TCRdb gives is from a much larger clone and does not agree with this DNA's translation at residue 10, likely a read error; the protein shown here comes from the DNA. The chain has TRDV1 and TRDJ1; D is unresolved. The CDR3 totals 19 residues. Germline loops: CDR1 TSWWSYY, CDR2 QGS. V lost 3 bases to trimming and J lost 1 base, with 24 bases between them. The CDR3: CALGDPGPPRPLCTDKLIF. CDR3 sequence (DNA): TGTGCTCTTGGGGATCCGGGACCCCCACGCCCCCTTTGCACCGATAAACTCATCTTT.

The sample holds many counts of this clone. A far larger clone is one base from this, pointing to a likely read error. Different DNA sequences within this sample yield the same CDR3. The rearrangement joins TRDV1 to TRDJ1, with 7 bases lining up with TRDD3. The CDR3 has 16 amino acids. Germline assignment: CDR1 TSWWSYY and CDR2 QGS. The DNA of the CDR3 is TGTGCTCTCGGGGAACTCCCCGGGGGATCCCCCGATAAACTCATCTTT. Translated, it gives CALGELPGGSPDKLIF.

This clone showed up many times. A read error likely explains this, since a far larger clone differs by one base. Other nucleotide sequences from this sample produce the same CDR3. This sequence joins TRDV1 and TRDJ1, with D possibly TRDD3 on 6 matching bases. The germline V gene has CDR1 TSWWSYY and CDR2 QGS. The CDR3 length is 20 residues. CDR3 sequence reads: CALGEPANVLHILGPDKLIF. CDR3 DNA: TGTGCTCTTGGGGAACCAGCTAACGTCCTCCACATACTGGGTCCCGACAAACTCATCTTT.

A remark on this clone: For this DNA, TCRdb reports the protein of a much larger clone, which diverges at residue 8, most likely from a read error; the protein presented here is translated directly from the DNA. This chain connects TRDV1 to TRDJ1, with 11 bases that match TRDD3. Germline V gene data show CDR1 as TSWWSYY and CDR2 as QGS. Trimming removed 6 bases from V and 2 bases from J; junction bases left unmatched: 17. This CDR3 is built from 19 residues. The CDR3 region is CALGPSHWGYWGITDKLIF. Written as DNA, the CDR3 is TGTGCTCTTGGCCCTTCTCACTGGGGGTACTGGGGGATAACCGATAAACTCATCTTT.

This clone occurred many times. For this DNA, TCRdb reports the protein of a much larger clone, which diverges at residue 14, most likely from a read error; the protein presented here is translated directly from the DNA. At the DNA level, this CDR3 is encoded by other sequences in the same sample as well. This chain joins TRDV1 and TRDJ1; a possible D gene is TRDD3 (5 bases). Germline CDR1 and CDR2: TSWWSYY and QGS. The CDR3 extends over 22 amino acids. The CDR3 region has the DNA TGTGCTCTTGGGGAACCCCCGGATTCCACGGGGACTAGGTCGATTTTGGCCGATAAACCCATCTTT. Encoded protein: CALGEPPDSTGTRSILADKPIF.

This clone was seen only a few times. The mismatch at residue 19 between this DNA's translation and the TCRdb protein of a much larger clone likely reflects a read error; the protein shown is translated from the DNA. The rearrangement links TRDV1 to TRDJ1, with 9 bases lining up with TRDD3. The CDR3 runs 20 residues. Germline values: CDR1 TSWWSYY, CDR2 QGS. CDR3 bases: TGTGCTCTTGGGGAAGACTTGAAGGGCTGGGGGATCTATCCCACCGGTAAACTCACCTTT. Translation: CALGEDLKGWGIYPTGKLTF.

Turning to this clone: This probably arose from a read error, given a far larger clone one base away. This sample includes further DNA sequences coding for the same CDR3. This chain uses TRAV38-2/DV8 with TRDJ1; TRDD2 might be the D (9 bases). As TCRdb names no J gene, one was assigned here on the basis of a DNA match to germline. Germline lookup yields CDR1 TSESDYY and CDR2 QEAYKQQN. V was pared by 2 bases and J by 0 bases, with 47 bases between. The CDR3 length is 27 residues. The CDR3 spells CAYRSRGGKTFLRALRTGGPHTDKLIF. The CDR3 bases are TGTGCTTATAGGAGTCGGGGGGGGAAAACCTTCCTACGCGCTCTCCGTACTGGGGGTCCCCACACCGATAAACTCATCTTT.

This clone has ten or more counts. A read error may be the cause here, since a much bigger clone is one base away. This chain joins TRDV2 and TRDJ3; D may be TRDD3 (6 bases). The CDR3 is 35 residues long. In germline, CDR1 is GEAIGNYY, CDR2 EKD. The CDR3 DNA follows: TGTGCCTGTGACCCCCCGCGGTTGTGCCACGGCAAAGAATACACCTTGGCCAGGATTCTGGGGATTCAATCCATTAGCTCCTGGGACACCGGACAGATGTTTTTC. Its protein is CACDPPRLCHGKEYTLARILGIQSISSWDTGQMFF.

This clone was observed a few times. This likely traces to a read error, being one base from a far larger clone. This sample also contains other DNA sequences that code for the same CDR3. The V and J genes are TRDV1 and TRDJ1, with 8 positions matching TRDD3. The J gene, not given by TCRdb, was assigned here from a germline match of the nucleotide sequence. V gave up 3 bases and J gave up 0 bases; unmatched junction bases: 24. Germline loops: CDR1 TSWWSYY, CDR2 QGS. The CDR3 loop spans 22 amino acids. In DNA, the CDR3 is TGTGCTCTTGGGGAGACTTCCTGGTACTGGGGAATGGGGATACCGTACACCGATAAACTCATCTTT. Its translation: CALGETSWYWGMGIPYTDKLIF.

In the case of this clone: TCRdb assigns this DNA the protein of a much larger clone, which departs from its translation at residue 5; this likely reflects a read error, and the protein shown comes from translating the DNA. The rearrangement joins TRDV1 to TRDJ1, with a tentative D call TRDD3 (6 bases). The CDR3 is 19 residues long. CDR1 is TSWWSYY and CDR2 is QGS in the germline V gene. Trimming removed 4 bases at V and 0 bases at J, with 24 bases between. CDR3 bases: TGTGCTCTTGGGGGAAGGAGTACACCTACTGGGATGTACACCGATAAACTCATCTTT. Protein: CALGGRSTPTGMYTDKLIF.

Notes on this clone: The protein recorded in TCRdb matches a much larger clone and deviates from this DNA's translation at residue 12, suggesting a read error; the protein here is obtained by translating the DNA. This sequence joins TRDV1 and TRDJ1, with a possible D match to TRDD2 (6 bases). The J gene was missing in TCRdb and was found by matching the end of the DNA to germline. Germline CDR1 reads TSWWSYY; CDR2 reads QGS. The CDR3 covers 21 residues. The V and J ends lost 4 bases and 0 bases respectively, with 30 bases between them. The CDR3 nucleotides are TGTGCTCTTGGGGCCCCGGGGAACCTTCCGTATGTGGGAGTGTACACCGATAAACTCATCTTT. Translation: CALGAPGNLPYVGVYTDKLIF.

In this sample, this clone turned up many times. The TCRdb protein, from a much larger clone, departs from this DNA's translation at residue 10, likely by read error; the protein shown derives from the DNA. The chain employs TRDV1 and TRDJ1; tentative D call: TRDD3 (6 bases). V lost 3 bases and J 3 bases, leaving 20 bases between the germline ends. Germline CDR1 and CDR2: TSWWSYY and QGS. The CDR3 runs 17 residues. The CDR3 spells CALGEPEYVGVPDKLIF. The CDR3 coding sequence is TGTGCTCTTGGGGAGCCGGAGTACGTGGGGGTCCCCGATAAACTCATCTTT.

On this clone: Given a far larger clone just one base away, this is likely a sequencing read error. Other DNA sequences within the sample encode an identical CDR3. The V gene reported is TRDV1; the J gene is uncalled; the table's D call of TRDD3 was not tested on the DNA. This CDR3 region has 18 residues. Germline V gene lookup returns CDR1 TSWWSYY and CDR2 QGS. CDR3 loop: CALGDPFPTYGVEFKLIF. The CDR3 DNA reads TGTGCTCTTGGGGACCCCTTTCCCACTTACGGTGTGGAGTTTAAACTCATCTTC.

Of note for this clone: The protein held in TCRdb is that of a much larger clone and does not match this DNA's translation at residue 15, likely because of a read error; the protein shown is translated from the DNA. This chain uses TRDV1 with TRDJ1, with 7 bases aligning to TRDD3. Here the J gene came from matching the DNA to germline, since TCRdb omits it. Germline CDR1 and CDR2: TSWWSYY and QGS. The CDR3 is made up of 23 amino acids. With 2 bases clipped from V and 0 bases from J, the junction kept 27 bases outside the gene matches. The CDR3 DNA reads as TGTGCTCTTGGGGAAAAATCCACGTTCGGTCCCCTACTGGGGACCAAATACACCGATAAACTCATCTTT. Protein product: CALGEKSTFGPLLGTKYTDKLIF.

This clone came up many times. The protein in TCRdb stems from a much larger clone and differs at residue 14 from this DNA's translation, likely a read error; here the protein is translated from the DNA. This sequence joins TRDV1 and TRDJ2; D might be TRDD3 (6 bases). The CDR3 extends over 17 amino acids. CDR1 is TSWWSYY, CDR2 QGS, per germline. CDR3 coding DNA: TGTGCTCTTGGGGAATTTGATTGGGGGTCCTTGTCAGCACGACTCTTCTTT. Encoded protein: CALGEFDWGSLSARLFF.

This clone showed up many times. The genes are TRDV1 and TRDJ1, with D perhaps matching TRDD2 (6 bases). V lost 2 bases and J lost 0, with 43 bases in between. The CDR3 extends over 26 amino acids. Germline lookup yields CDR1 TSWWSYY and CDR2 QGS. This chain's CDR3 is CALGELGPSRRRRPVYAPKYTDKLIF. Here the CDR3 DNA reads TGTGCTCTTGGGGAATTAGGGCCTTCCCGACGGCGGCGGCCCGTTTACGCTCCCAAATACACCGATAAACTCATCTTT.

This clone has more than one count but fewer than ten. This likely traces to a read error, being one base from a far larger clone. This sample includes further DNA sequences coding for the same CDR3. J is TRDJ3 and V is TRDV1, with D possibly matching TRDD3 (6 bases). Germline matching of the DNA provided the J gene here, since TCRdb leaves it blank. Per the germline V gene, CDR1 is TSWWSYY and CDR2 is QGS. The CDR3 spans 27 residues. The V end was cut by 4 bases, the J end by 0 bases, with 40 bases between. The CDR3 spells CALGVLTTYRAWRIDGITSWDTRQMFF. DNA of the CDR3: TGTGCTCTTGGGGTCCTCACTACCTACCGTGCGTGGCGGATAGACGGGATAACCTCCTGGGACACCCGACAGATGTTTTTC.

This clone is termed medium-sized (0.01 to 0.1%). This CDR3 is also generated by other DNA sequences in the sample. V usage is TRDV1 and J usage is TRDJ1, with TRDD3 matching 9 bases. The CDR3 contains 21 residues. The V gene's germline CDR1 is TSWWSYY and CDR2 QGS. V shed 3 bases and J 1 base; nucleotides not matched to a gene: 21. CDR3 in DNA: TGTGCTCTTGGGGAGAACTGCCGCCTAGCAGTGGGGGATAAGAGCACCGATAAACTCATCTTT. This gives the protein CALGENCRLAVGDKSTDKLIF.

This clone was observed many times. A read error is likely here: a far larger clone is one base away. Distinct nucleotide sequences in the sample also encode this CDR3. V is TRDV1 and J is TRDJ1; 9 bases match TRDD3. Germline CDR1 reads TSWWSYY; CDR2 reads QGS. This CDR3 has 20 amino acids. V lost 5 bases, J lost 3 bases, and 22 bases stayed unmatched. CDR3 in DNA: TGTGCTCTTGGGACCAGGGTTCCTATCCCTCTGGGGGATCCCCCCGATAAACTCATCTTT. Translation gives CALGTRVPIPLGDPPDKLIF.

This clone was detected a few times. The protein in TCRdb stems from a much larger clone and differs at residue 12 from this DNA's translation, likely a read error; here the protein is translated from the DNA. This chain links TRDV2 with TRDJ1; 7 positions match TRDD3. Here the J gene came from matching the DNA to germline, since TCRdb omits it. From germline, CDR1 is GEAIGNYY and CDR2 EKD. CDR3 length equals 24 residues. Losses at the gene ends were 1 base for V and 1 base for J; bases not matched to a gene: 32. The DNA of the CDR3 is TGTGCCTGTGACACAACCGGGCTAGGACTGGGGAATCCGAGGCCGGGGACAGGCACCGATAAACTCATCTTT. Its translation: CACDTTGLGLGNPRPGTGTDKLIF.

Regarding this clone: This sequence may be a read error, since a much larger clone differs from it by one base. This rearrangement joins TRDV1 to TRDJ1; 9 positions agree with TRDD3. CDR1 and CDR2 (germline): TSWWSYY, QGS. The CDR3 is 25 residues long. After removal of 1 base from V and 0 bases from J, the junction contained 30 bases not matched to a gene. The CDR3 is CALGERAPAFPVRYLGDPNTDKLIF. The CDR3 nucleotides are TGTGCTCTTGGGGAACGCGCCCCCGCCTTTCCCGTTCGGTATCTGGGGGATCCCAACACCGATAAACTCATCTTT.

This clone was counted many times. A read error is likely here: a far larger clone is one base away. Within the sample, other DNA sequences also encode this same CDR3. The genes are TRDV1 and TRDJ1, with D maybe TRDD2 (5 bases). Germline V gene data show CDR1 as TSWWSYY and CDR2 as QGS. CDR3 size: 17 residues. V shed 3 bases and J shed 1 base, with 18 bases lying between them. In DNA form, the CDR3 reads TGTGCTCTTGGGGAGCTTCCATCATATATCTTCACCGATAAACTCATCTTT. Translated, it gives CALGELPSYIFTDKLIF.

This clone was counted only a few times. This likely reflects a read error, since a far larger clone is one base away. Other DNA variants within this sample encode the same CDR3. The chain employs TRDV1 and TRDJ1; possibly TRDD3 for D (6 bases). Per the germline V gene, CDR1 is TSWWSYY and CDR2 is QGS. This CDR3 contains 19 residues. CDR3 loop: CALGDGVIRGAYTQAKLIF. The CDR3 region has the DNA TGTGCCCTTGGGGATGGAGTCATACGAGGGGCCTATACACAAGCTAAACTCATCTTT.

As to this clone: A far more abundant clone sits one base away, making this likely a read error. Other DNA sequences in this specimen translate into the identical CDR3. This chain connects TRDV3 to TRDJ3; the match to TRDD3 covers 9 bases. The J gene is absent in TCRdb and was assigned here via DNA matching to germline. CDR3 size: 26 residues. Germline V gene lookup returns CDR1 TVYSNPD and CDR2 GDNSRS (reference sequence). V shed 5 bases and J 0 bases; nucleotides not matched to a gene: 35. Here the CDR3 reads CAPSVFRASQRTGGYPLSWDTRQMFF. CDR3 DNA: TGTGCCCCCTCGGTATTCCGCGCCAGCCAGCGTACCGGGGGATACCCCCTCTCCTGGGACACCCGACAGATGTTTTTC.

This clone has at least ten counts. A far larger clone is a single base away, which makes a read error likely. Other DNA sequences of this sample code for an identical CDR3. The chain joins TRDV1 to TRDJ1; TRDD3 aligns across 13 bases. The J gene, absent from TCRdb, was called here by matching the DNA to germline. Looked up from germline, CDR1 is TSWWSYY and CDR2 is QGS. This CDR3 comprises 19 residues. V gave up 6 bases and J gave up 3 bases; unmatched junction bases: 16. CDR3 loop: CALGRDRPRTGGYADKLIF. DNA of the CDR3: TGTGCTCTTGGACGGGATCGTCCGCGTACTGGGGGATACGCCGATAAACTCATCTTT.

Comment on this clone: TCRdb pairs this DNA with a much larger clone's protein that differs at residue 12, likely a read error; the protein shown was translated from the DNA. This CDR3 reads CALEAFPVILGGRATDKLIF. CDR3 DNA: TGTGCTCTTGAGGCCTTCCCCGTCATACTGGGGGGTAGGGCAACCGATAAACTCATCTTT. The J gene is TRDJ1, the V gene TRDV1, with 8 bases matching TRDD3. The J segment lost 2 bases and the V segment lost 7 bases, leaving 24 bases of the junction unmatched. The CDR3 has 20 amino acids. Germline CDR1 reads TSWWSYY; CDR2 reads QGS.

In this sample, this clone turned up a few times. A far larger clone is off by one base, so a read error is likely. This sample includes further DNA sequences coding for the same CDR3. The V and J genes are TRDV2 and TRDJ1, with 7 positions matching TRDD3. TCRdb lists no J gene, so it was determined here by aligning the DNA to germline. Unmatched junction bases numbered 13, after V lost 1 base and J lost 0 bases. CDR3 length: 18 residues. Germline CDR1 reads GEAIGNYY; CDR2 reads EKD. In nucleotides, the CDR3 is TGTGCCTGTGACACGCTGGGGGCTGAGAACCTGTACACCGATAAACTCATCTTT. Protein sequence: CACDTLGAENLYTDKLIF.

For this clone: The protein in TCRdb stems from a much larger clone and differs at residue 17 from this DNA's translation, likely a read error; here the protein is translated from the DNA. The genes are TRDV1 and TRDJ1; D unresolved. Germline lookup yields CDR1 TSWWSYY and CDR2 QGS. CDR3 length equals 19 residues. Written as DNA, the CDR3 is TGTGCTCTTGGGGAACTAGAGTCGTCCCGGTCCTTTATTACCGATAAACACATCTTT. Translating gives CALGELESSRSFITDKHIF.

This clone was recorded a few times. The translation of this DNA and the TCRdb protein of a much larger clone differ at residue 5, probably owing to a read error; the protein shown here is translated from the DNA. The rearrangement links TRDV2 to TRDJ1; TRDD3 agrees at 8 bases. CDR3 length equals 18 residues. Germline lookup yields CDR1 GEAIGNYY and CDR2 EKD. V dropped 3 bases and J dropped 0; count of bases not matched to a gene: 14. The CDR3 coding sequence is TGTGCCTGTGACTCCTCGGTACTGGGGGCCAAGTACACCGATAAACTCATCTTT. This sequence encodes CACDSSVLGAKYTDKLIF.

This clone came up many times. A much larger clonotype is one base distant, so this may be a read error. This sequence joins TRDV1 and TRDJ1, with D perhaps matching TRDD2 (5 bases). The CDR3 length is 15 residues. The germline CDR1 and CDR2 sequences are TSWWSYY and QGS. V lost 2 bases and J 3 bases, leaving 13 bases between the germline ends. The CDR3: CALGEVLLGPDKLIF. Here the CDR3 DNA reads TGTGCTCTTGGGGAAGTTCTCCTAGGACCCGATAAACTCATCTTT.

Remarks on this clone: TCRdb shows a much larger clone's protein in place of this DNA's translation, and the two differ at residue 16, likely through a read error; the protein shown is translated from the DNA. The V gene is TRDV1, but the J gene lacks a call; the D call TRDD3 from the table was never checked on the DNA. The CDR3 totals 19 residues. CDR1 is TSWWSYY, CDR2 QGS, per germline. CDR3 DNA: TGTGCTCTTGGGTCATTCGCCCCCCTACTGGGACGACCTCGTTTTAGGCTCATCTTT. Residues: CALGSFAPLLGRPRFRLIF.